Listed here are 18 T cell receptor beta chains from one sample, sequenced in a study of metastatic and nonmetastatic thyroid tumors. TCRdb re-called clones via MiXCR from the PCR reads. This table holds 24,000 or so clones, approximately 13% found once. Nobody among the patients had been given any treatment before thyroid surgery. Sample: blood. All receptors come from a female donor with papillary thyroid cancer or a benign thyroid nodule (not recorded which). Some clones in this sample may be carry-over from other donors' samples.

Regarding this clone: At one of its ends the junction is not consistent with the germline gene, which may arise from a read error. The CDR3 nucleotides read TGCATTGCTATTAACACAGGGGGCTCGGAGACCCAGTACTTC. Translation gives CIAINTGGSETQYF. This rearrangement joins TRBV20-1 to TRBJ2-5, with TRBD1 matching 9 bases. Per the germline V gene, CDR1 is DFQATT and CDR2 is SNEGSKA (reference sequence). The CDR3 loop spans 14 amino acids.

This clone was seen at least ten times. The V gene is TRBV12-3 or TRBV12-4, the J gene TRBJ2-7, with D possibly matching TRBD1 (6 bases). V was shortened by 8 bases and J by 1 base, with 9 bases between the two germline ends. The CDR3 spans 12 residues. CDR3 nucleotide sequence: TGTGCCAGCCGCGGACAGTCCTACGAGCAGTACTTC. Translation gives CASRGQSYEQYF.

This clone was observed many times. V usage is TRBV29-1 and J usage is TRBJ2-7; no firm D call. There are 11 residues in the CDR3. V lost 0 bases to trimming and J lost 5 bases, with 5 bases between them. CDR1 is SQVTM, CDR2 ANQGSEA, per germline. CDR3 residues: CSVEDFDEQYF. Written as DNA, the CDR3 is TGCAGCGTTGAAGATTTCGACGAGCAGTACTTC.

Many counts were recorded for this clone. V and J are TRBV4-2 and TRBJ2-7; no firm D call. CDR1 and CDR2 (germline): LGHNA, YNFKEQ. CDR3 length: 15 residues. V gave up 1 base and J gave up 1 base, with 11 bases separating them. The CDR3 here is CASSQVLGGSYEQYF. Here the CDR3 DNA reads TGTGCCAGCAGCCAAGTTCTCGGCGGATCCTACGAGCAGTACTTC.

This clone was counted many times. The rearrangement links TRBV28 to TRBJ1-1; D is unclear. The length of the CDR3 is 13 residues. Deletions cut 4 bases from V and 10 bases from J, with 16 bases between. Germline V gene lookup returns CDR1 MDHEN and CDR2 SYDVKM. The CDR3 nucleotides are TGTGCCAGCAGTTCTCCCGCGTTTTCGGGAGCTTTCTTT. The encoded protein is CASSSPAFSGAFF.

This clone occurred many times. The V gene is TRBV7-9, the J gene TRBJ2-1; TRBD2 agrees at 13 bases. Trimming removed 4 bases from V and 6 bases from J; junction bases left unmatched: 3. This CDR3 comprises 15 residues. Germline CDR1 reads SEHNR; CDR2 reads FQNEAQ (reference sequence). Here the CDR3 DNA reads TGTGCCAGCAGCTCACTAGCGGGAGGGTTCAATGAGCAGTTCTTC. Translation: CASSSLAGGFNEQFF.

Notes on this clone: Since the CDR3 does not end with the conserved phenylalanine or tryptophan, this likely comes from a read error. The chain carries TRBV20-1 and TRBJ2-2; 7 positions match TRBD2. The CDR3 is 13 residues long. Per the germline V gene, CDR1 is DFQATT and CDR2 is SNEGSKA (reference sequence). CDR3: CSARETSPGGLFS. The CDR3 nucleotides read TGCAGTGCTAGAGAGACTAGCCCCGGGGGGCTGTTTTCT.

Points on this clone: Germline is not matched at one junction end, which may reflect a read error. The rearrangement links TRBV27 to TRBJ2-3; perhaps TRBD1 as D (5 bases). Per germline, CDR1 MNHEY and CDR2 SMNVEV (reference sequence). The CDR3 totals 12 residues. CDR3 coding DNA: TGTGCCCGCAGCCCTAGGGGTGATACGCAGTATTTT. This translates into CARSPRGDTQYF.

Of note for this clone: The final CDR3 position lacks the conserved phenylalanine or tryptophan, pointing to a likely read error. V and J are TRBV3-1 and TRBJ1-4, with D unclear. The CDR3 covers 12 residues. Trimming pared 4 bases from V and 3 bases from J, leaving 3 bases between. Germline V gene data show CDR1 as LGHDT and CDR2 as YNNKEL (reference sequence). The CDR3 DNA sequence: TGTGCCAGCAGCCGCGCTAATGAAAAACTGTTTTTG. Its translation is CASSRANEKLFL.

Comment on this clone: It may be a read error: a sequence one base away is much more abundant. For the CDR3, the DNA is TGTGCCAGCAGTCCCTTGATGGAAGAGACCCAGTACTTC. Translating it yields CASSPLMEETQYF. V usage is TRBV27 and J usage is TRBJ2-5; no clear D gene. The CDR3 runs 13 residues. Germline-derived CDR1 and CDR2 are MNHEY and SMNVEV (reference sequence). Deletions cut 5 bases from V and 3 bases from J, with 10 bases between.

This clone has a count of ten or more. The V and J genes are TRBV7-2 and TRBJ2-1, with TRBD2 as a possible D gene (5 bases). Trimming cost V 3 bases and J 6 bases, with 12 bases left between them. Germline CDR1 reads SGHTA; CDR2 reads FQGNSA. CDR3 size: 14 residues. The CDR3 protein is CASSLGWGANEQFF. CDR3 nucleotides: TGTGCCAGCAGCTTGGGATGGGGAGCCAATGAGCAGTTCTTC.

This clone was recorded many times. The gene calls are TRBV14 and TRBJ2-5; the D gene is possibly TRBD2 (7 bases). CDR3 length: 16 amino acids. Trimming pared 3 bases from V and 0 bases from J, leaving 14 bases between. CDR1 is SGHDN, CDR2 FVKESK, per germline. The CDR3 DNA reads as TGTGCCAGCAGCCATAGGGGGAGGGGAAACCAAGAGACCCAGTACTTC. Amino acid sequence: CASSHRGRGNQETQYF.

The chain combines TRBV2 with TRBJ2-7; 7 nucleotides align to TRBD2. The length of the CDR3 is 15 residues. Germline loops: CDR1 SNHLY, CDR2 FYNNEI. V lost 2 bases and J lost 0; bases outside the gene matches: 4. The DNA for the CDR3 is TGTGCCAGCAGTGAAAGGAGCGGGAACTCCTACGAGCAGTACTTC. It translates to CASSERSGNSYEQYF.

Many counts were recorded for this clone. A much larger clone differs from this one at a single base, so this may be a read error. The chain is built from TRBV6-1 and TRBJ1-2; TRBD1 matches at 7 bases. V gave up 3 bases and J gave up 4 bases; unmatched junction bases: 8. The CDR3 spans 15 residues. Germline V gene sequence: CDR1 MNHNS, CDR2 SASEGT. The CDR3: CASSEGQYSAYGYTF. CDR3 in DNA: TGTGCCAGCAGTGAGGGACAGTACTCGGCCTATGGCTACACCTTC.

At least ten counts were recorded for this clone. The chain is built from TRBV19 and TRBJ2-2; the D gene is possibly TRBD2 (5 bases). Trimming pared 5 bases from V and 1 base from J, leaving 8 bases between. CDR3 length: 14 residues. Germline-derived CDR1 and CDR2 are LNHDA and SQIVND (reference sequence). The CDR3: CASSPGMNTGELFF. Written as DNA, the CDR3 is TGTGCCAGTAGTCCGGGGATGAACACCGGGGAGCTGTTTTTT. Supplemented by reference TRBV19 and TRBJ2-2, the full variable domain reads DGGITQSPKYLFRKEGQNVTLSCEQNLNHDAMYWYRQDPGQGLRLIYYSQIVNDFQKGDIAEGYSVSREKKESFPLTVTSAQKNPTAFYLCASSPGMNTGELFFGEGSRLTVL.

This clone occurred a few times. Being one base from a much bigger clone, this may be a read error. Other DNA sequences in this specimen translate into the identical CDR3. The CDR3 spells CATSRDLSGLAKNIQYF. In DNA, the CDR3 is TGTGCCACCAGCAGAGATCTGTCGGGACTAGCCAAAAACATACAGTACTTC. This chain connects TRBV15 to TRBJ2-4, with 9 bases aligning to TRBD2. The germline V gene encodes CDR1 LNHNV and CDR2 YYDKDF (reference sequence). The CDR3 contains 17 residues.

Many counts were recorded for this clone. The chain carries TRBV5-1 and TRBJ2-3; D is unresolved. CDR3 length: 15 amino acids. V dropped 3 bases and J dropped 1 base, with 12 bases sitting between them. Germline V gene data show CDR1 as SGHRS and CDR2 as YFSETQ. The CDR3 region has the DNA TGCGCCAGCAGCTCCAACCCGACGGGCACAGATACGCAGTATTTT. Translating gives CASSSNPTGTDTQYF.

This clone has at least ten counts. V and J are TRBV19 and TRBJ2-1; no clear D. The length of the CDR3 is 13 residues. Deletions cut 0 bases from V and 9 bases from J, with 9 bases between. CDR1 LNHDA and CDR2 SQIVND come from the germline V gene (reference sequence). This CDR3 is CASSIDQLTEQFF. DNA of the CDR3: TGTGCCAGTAGTATAGATCAATTAACTGAGCAGTTCTTC.